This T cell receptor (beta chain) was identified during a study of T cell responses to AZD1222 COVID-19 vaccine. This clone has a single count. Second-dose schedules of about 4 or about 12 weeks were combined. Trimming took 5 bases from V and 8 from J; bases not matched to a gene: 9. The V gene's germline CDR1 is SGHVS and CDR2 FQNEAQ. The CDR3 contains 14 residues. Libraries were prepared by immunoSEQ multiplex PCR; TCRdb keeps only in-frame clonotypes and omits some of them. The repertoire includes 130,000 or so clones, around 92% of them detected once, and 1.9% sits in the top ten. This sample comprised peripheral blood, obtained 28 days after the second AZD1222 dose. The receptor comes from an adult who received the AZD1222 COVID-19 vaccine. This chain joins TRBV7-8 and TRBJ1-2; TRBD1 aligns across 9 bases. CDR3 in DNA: TGTGCCAGCAGCCCCAGACAGGGGGGGAGCGGCTACACCTTC. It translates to CASSPRQGGSGYTF.